This TCR beta chain was identified during a study of blood T cells in healthy people across ages. About the study: With template switching, about one barcoded beta molecule was captured per two T cells. Whole-study results and caveats: More naive CD4+ cells and higher diversity marked long-lived donors relative to aged donors.

No fewer than 5.5 micrograms of total RNA were isolated from every sample. For this clonotype: As yet, its antigen is unknown. At one end the junction does not follow the germline gene, possibly because of a read error.

The second PCR ran roughly 6 to 11 cycles with a sample-barcoded 5' primer and J-beta primers. Each cDNA molecule, via a template-switch adaptor with 12 random nucleotides, was tagged. TCRdb processed the 5' RACE reads anew with MiXCR; each CDR3 protein has one entry. Seen here are 550,000 to 750,000 distinct CDR3 sequences, over 20% observed once, and the top ten hold roughly 3.9%. The CDR3 is 14 residues long. Germline V gene lookup returns CDR1 SEHNR and CDR2 FQNEAQ (reference sequence). Sequencing was done on a sample of blood. The sequence came from a man aged 70-80 years in good health. V is TRBV7-9 and J is TRBJ2-1, with unresolved D. CDR3 loop: CASSLVLGTNEQSF. The DNA for the CDR3 is TGTGCCAGCAGCTTAGTGCTTGGTACCAATGAGCAGTCCTTC. Full variable domain (missing parts from reference TRBV7-9 and TRBJ2-1): DTGVSQNPRHKITKRGQNVTFRCDPISEHNRLYWYRQTLGQGPEFLTYFQNEAQLEKSRLLSDRFSAERPKGSFSTLEIQRTEQGDSAMYLCASSLVLGTNEQSFGPGTRLTVL.